The 5 T cell receptor beta chains reported below all come from one sample, sequenced in a study of regulatory T cells in long-lasting Graves disease. With iRepertoire HTBI primers and Arm-PCR of CDR3 regions, TCR beta libraries were built. Using its own MiXCR run on the multiplex PCR reads, TCRdb lists one record per CDR3 protein. This table has 350,000 to 450,000 distinct CDR3 sequences, 15% appearing once. Time point specified: newly diagnosed GD, antithyroid drugs for less than 3 months. The TCR library was prepared using RNA isolated from PBMCs. These data were also reused for a study on T cells in Graves' hyperthyroidism and ophthalmopathy.

Material: peripheral blood mononuclear cells (PBMCs), obtained at new diagnosis, from a patient treated with antithyroid drugs. The receptors were gathered from a woman aged 30 to 39 with Graves disease.

This clonotype was picked up many times. The gene calls are TRBV7-3 and TRBJ2-3; D is ambiguous. This CDR3 is 14 amino acids long. Trimming left V 3 bases short and J 4 bases short, with 11 bases between. Germline CDR1 is SGHTA and CDR2 is FQGTGA. CDR3 in amino acids: CASSLGPPPDTQYF. The CDR3 region has the DNA TGTGCCAGCAGCTTGGGCCCCCCTCCAGATACGCAGTATTTT.

J is TRBJ2-1 and V is TRBV6-2 or TRBV6-3, with 15 bases that match TRBD2. Germline values: CDR1 MNHEY, CDR2 SVGEGT. The CDR3 contains 14 residues. J gave up 10 bases and V 5 bases, and 3 bases lay outside the gene matches. The CDR3 region has the DNA TGTGCCAGCAGTCCAGGGACTAGCGGGAGGGAGCAGTTCTTC. It codes for CASSPGTSGREQFF.

Many counts were recorded for this clonotype. The J gene is TRBJ2-1, the V gene TRBV9, with 8 positions matching TRBD1. Unmatched junction bases numbered 6, after V lost 4 bases and J lost 6 bases. The germline CDR1 and CDR2 sequences are SGDLS and YYNGEE. The CDR3 is 14 amino acids. The chain's CDR3 is CASSPQTGVNEQFF. The CDR3, as DNA: TGTGCCAGCAGCCCTCAGACAGGGGTCAATGAGCAGTTCTTC.

This clonotype was picked up many times. The CDR3 spells CASSIAGSGFEQYF. CDR3 nucleotide sequence: TGTGCCAGCAGTATAGCGGGATCGGGTTTCGAGCAGTACTTC. This sequence joins TRBV6-1 and TRBJ2-7, with 8 bases matching TRBD2. J gave up 6 bases and V 5 bases, and 9 bases lay outside the gene matches. This CDR3 contains 14 residues. The germline V gene has CDR1 MNHNS and CDR2 SASEGT.

There are a few counts of this clonotype. The chain couples TRBV6-1 to TRBJ2-7; D unresolved. V was trimmed by 6 bases and J by 6 bases, leaving 18 bases between them. Germline assignment: CDR1 MNHNS and CDR2 SASEGT. This CDR3 has 14 amino acids. The CDR3 loop is CASRIVKSSSEQYF. DNA for the CDR3: TGTGCCAGCAGGATCGTAAAGAGCTCCAGCGAGCAGTACTTC.